This T cell receptor (beta chain) was documented in a study of T cell responses to AZD1222 COVID-19 vaccine. Trimming took 6 bases from V and 7 from J, leaving 16 bases between them. The CDR3 has 13 amino acids. Germline CDR1 LNHDA, CDR2 SQIVND (reference sequence). The data were produced by immunoSEQ multiplex PCR, yet TCRdb's version contains in-frame clones alone and is incomplete. Here the sample spans about 110,000 clones, about 90% being singletons. The chain recombines TRBV19 with TRBJ2-7, with D perhaps TRBD2 (6 bases). The sequence was collected from an adult who received the AZD1222 COVID-19 vaccine. The specimen was peripheral blood, collected 28 days after the second AZD1222 dose. This chain's CDR3 is CASRGLPRWEQYF. The CDR3 DNA reads TGTGCCAGTAGGGGACTCCCCCGGTGGGAGCAGTACTTC.